Sequencing of this TCR beta chain was carried out in a study of blood T cells in healthy people across ages. Through a sample-barcoded 5' primer and a J-beta primer mix, a second PCR was run for about 7 to 12 cycles. Each CDR3 protein gets one entry after TCRdb re-called the 5' RACE reads with MiXCR. The sample has roughly 900,000 distinct CDR3 sequences; 29% are singletons. The V gene's germline CDR1 is SGHTA and CDR2 FQGNSA. This CDR3 comprises 16 residues. The ends lost 5 bases at V and 1 base at J; junction bases unmatched: 5. The sample was blood. V and J are TRBV7-2 and TRBJ1-4; 9 bases line up with TRBD1. The source of this sequence is a woman aged 80 or older in good health. The CDR3 sequence is CASSVDRGGTNEKLFF. The CDR3 DNA follows: TGTGCCAGCAGCGTAGACAGGGGGGGAACTAATGAAAAACTGTTTTTT. Using reference TRBV7-2 and TRBJ1-4 for the parts outside the CDR3, the full variable domain is GAGVSQSPSNKVTEKGKDVELRCDPISGHTALYWYRQSLGQGLEFLIYFQGNSAPDKSGLPSDRFSAERTGGSVSTLTIQRTQQEDSAVYLCASSVDRGGTNEKLFFGSGTQLSVL.